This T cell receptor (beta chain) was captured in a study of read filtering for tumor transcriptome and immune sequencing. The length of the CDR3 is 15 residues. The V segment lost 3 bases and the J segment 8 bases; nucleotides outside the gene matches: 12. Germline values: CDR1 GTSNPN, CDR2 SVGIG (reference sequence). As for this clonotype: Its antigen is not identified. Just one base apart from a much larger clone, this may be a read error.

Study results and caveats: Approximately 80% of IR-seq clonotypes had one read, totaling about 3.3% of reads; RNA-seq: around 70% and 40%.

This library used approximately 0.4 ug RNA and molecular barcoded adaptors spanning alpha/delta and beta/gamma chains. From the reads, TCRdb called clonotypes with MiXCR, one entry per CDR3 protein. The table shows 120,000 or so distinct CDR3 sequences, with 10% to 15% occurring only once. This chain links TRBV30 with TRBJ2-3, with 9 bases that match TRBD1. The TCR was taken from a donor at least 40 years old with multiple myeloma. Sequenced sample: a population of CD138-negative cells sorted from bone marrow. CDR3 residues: CAWRAGTGLGGTQYF. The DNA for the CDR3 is TGTGCCTGGAGGGCAGGGACAGGGCTAGGAGGTACGCAGTATTTT.